This T cell receptor (beta chain) was sequenced in a study of blood T cell repertoires in COVID-19. About the research overall: Researchers got acute and convalescent COVID-19 samples from the United States, Italy and Spain. Sample material is recorded as cDNA or gDNA derived from T cells, B-cell-depleted T cells, or PBMCs.

Repertoires were generated with immunoSEQ multiplex PCR, while TCRdb's copy carries only in-frame clones and drops some. The sample contains 200,000 to 250,000 clones, around 81% of which appear only once. Germline CDR1 and CDR2: LNHDA and SQIVND (reference sequence). CDR3 size: 17 residues. Germline trimming cut 5 bases from V and 3 bases from J; bases unmatched to any gene: 6. The sequence came from a woman aged 70-85 years with acute or convalescent COVID-19. The sequenced material came from peripheral blood. The gene calls are TRBV19 and TRBJ2-6, with TRBD2 matching 11 bases. CDR3 region: CASSSTSGVGGANVLTF. The CDR3 DNA reads TGTGCCAGTAGTTCGACTAGCGGGGTAGGTGGGGCCAACGTCCTGACTTTC.